These 7 T cell receptor beta chains came from one sample sequenced in a study of control samples from healthy donors and cancer patients. The protocol was immunoSEQ multiplex PCR, while the TCRdb copy is restricted to in-frame clones and leaves out a portion. Seen here are about 140,000 clones, roughly nine tenths observed once, and the top ten hold roughly 8.4%. The sample was blood. The receptors were sampled from a woman under 40 in good health.

The rearrangement joins TRBV9 to TRBJ2-2, with D hard to call. Germline V CDR1 and CDR2: SGDLS, YYNGEE. This CDR3 contains 15 residues. V lost 3 bases, J lost 0 bases, and 9 bases lay in between. CDR3 bases: TGTGCCAGCAGCGGGACGGTCGCGAACACCGGGGAGCTGTTTTTT. Translated: CASSGTVANTGELFF.

The chain recombines TRBV14 with TRBJ2-2; TRBD2 matches 8 bases. CDR3 length: 15 residues. With 4 bases clipped from V and 6 bases from J, the junction kept 7 bases outside the gene matches. Germline assignment: CDR1 SGHDN and CDR2 FVKESK. Here the CDR3 reads CASSLSGIWAGELFF. In DNA, the CDR3 is TGTGCCAGCAGCCTTAGCGGGATCTGGGCCGGGGAGCTGTTTTTT.

This chain connects TRBV28 to TRBJ2-7; TRBD1 matches at 8 bases. The CDR3 length is 16 residues. The junction had 6 bases not matched to a gene; V was cut back by 0 bases and J by 2 bases. Germline CDR1 and CDR2: MDHEN and SYDVKM. CDR3 bases: TGTGCCAGCAGTTTATGGGCCGGGACAGGACCCTACGAGCAGTACTTC. It codes for CASSLWAGTGPYEQYF.

This clone was recorded only once. This sequence joins TRBV13 and TRBJ1-3; no clear D. Trimming stripped 5 bases from V and 0 bases from J, with 11 bases between. The germline CDR1 and CDR2 sequences are PRHDT and FYEKMQ (reference sequence). This CDR3 is built from 15 residues. DNA of the CDR3: TGTGCCAGCAGCACCCTCACGCGCTCTGGAAACACCATATATTTT. This gives the protein CASSTLTRSGNTIYF.

The genes are TRBV27 and TRBJ2-1; D is unclear. Germline V CDR1 and CDR2: MNHEY, SMNVEV (reference sequence). The CDR3 extends over 13 amino acids. Trimming left V 3 bases short and J 3 bases short, with 6 bases between. CDR3 sequence reads: CASSLVSYNEQFF. CDR3 in DNA: TGTGCCAGCAGTTTGGTTAGCTACAATGAGCAGTTCTTC.

The chain employs TRBV29-1 and TRBJ2-1, with D hard to call. The germline CDR1 and CDR2 sequences are SQVTM and ANQGSEA. The CDR3 runs to 12 residues. The germline V and J ends were trimmed by 5 bases and 6 bases, with 11 bases remaining between them. The CDR3 sequence is CSVQISANEQFF. The DNA for the CDR3 is TGCAGCGTTCAAATCTCCGCCAATGAGCAGTTCTTC.

V usage is TRBV6-5 and J usage is TRBJ1-4; no firm D call. Trimming cost V 6 bases and J 8 bases, with 16 bases left between them. The CDR3 consists of 14 residues. The germline CDR1 and CDR2 sequences are MNHEY and SVGAGI. Here the CDR3 reads CASRPFGSQEKLFF. In nucleotides, the CDR3 is TGTGCCAGCAGACCTTTCGGGAGCCAAGAAAAACTGTTTTTT.